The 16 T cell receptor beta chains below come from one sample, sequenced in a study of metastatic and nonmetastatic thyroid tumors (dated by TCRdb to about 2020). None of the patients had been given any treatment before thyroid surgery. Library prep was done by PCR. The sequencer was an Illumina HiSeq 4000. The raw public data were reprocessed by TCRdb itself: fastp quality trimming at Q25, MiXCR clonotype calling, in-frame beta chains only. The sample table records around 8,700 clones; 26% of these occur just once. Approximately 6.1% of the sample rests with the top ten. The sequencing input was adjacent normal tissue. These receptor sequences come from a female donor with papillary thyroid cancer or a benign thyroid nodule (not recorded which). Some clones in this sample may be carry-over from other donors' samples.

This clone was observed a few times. DNA of the CDR3: TGTGCCCGGGGGGACAGGGGGAATGGCTACACCTTC. Translating gives CARGDRGNGYTF. The gene calls are TRBV2 and TRBJ1-2, with TRBD1 matching over 11 bases. CDR1 SNHLY and CDR2 FYNNEI come from the germline V gene. CDR3 size: 12 residues. Germline trimming cut 11 bases from V and 6 bases from J; bases unmatched to any gene: 5.

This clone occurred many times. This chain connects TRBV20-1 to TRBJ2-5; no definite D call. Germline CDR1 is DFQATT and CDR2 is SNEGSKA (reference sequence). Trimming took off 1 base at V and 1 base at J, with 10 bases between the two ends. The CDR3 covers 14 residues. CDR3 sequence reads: CSARAHKSQETQYF. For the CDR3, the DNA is TGCAGTGCTAGAGCACATAAAAGCCAAGAGACCCAGTACTTC.

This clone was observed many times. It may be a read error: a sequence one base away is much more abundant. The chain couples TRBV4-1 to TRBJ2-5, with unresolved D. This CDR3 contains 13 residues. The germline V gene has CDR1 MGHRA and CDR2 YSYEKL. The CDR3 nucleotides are TGCGCCAACAGCCACCCCCCCCAAGAGACCCAGTACTTC. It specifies CANSHPPQETQYF.

The CDR3 DNA reads as TGTGCCAGCAGCTGGAAAGAAGGAACTGAAGCTTTCTTT. This gives the protein CASSWKEGTEAFF. V is TRBV11-3 and J is TRBJ1-1; D unresolved. The V gene's germline CDR1 is SGHNT and CDR2 YENEEA. The CDR3 is 13 residues long. V lost 4 bases and J 5 bases, leaving 11 bases between the germline ends.

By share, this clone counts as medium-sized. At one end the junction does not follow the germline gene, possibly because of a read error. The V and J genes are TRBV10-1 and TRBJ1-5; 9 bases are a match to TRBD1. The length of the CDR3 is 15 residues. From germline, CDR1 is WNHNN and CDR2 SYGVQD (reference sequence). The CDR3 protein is CASSGGTGGGQSQHF. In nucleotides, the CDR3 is TGCGCCAGCAGCGGGGGAACAGGGGGCGGTCAGTCCCAGCATTTT.

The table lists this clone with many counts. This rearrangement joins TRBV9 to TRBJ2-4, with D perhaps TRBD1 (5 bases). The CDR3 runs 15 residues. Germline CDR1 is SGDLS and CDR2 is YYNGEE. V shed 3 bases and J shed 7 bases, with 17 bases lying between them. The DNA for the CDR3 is TGTGCCAGCAGCGCCACTGACAGCCAGACCAACATTCAGTACTTC. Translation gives CASSATDSQTNIQYF.

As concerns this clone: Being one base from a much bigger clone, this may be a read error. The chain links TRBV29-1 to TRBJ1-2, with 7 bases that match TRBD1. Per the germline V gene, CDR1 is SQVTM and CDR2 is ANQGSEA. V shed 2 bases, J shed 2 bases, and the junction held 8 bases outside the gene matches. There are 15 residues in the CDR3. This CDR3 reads CSVEYTGVLNYGYTF. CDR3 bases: TGCAGCGTTGAATACACAGGGGTGTTGAACTATGGCTACACCTTC.

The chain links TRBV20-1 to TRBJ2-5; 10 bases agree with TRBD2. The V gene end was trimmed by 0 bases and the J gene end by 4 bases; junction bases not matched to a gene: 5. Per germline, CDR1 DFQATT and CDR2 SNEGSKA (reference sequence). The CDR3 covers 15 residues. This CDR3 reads CSAREAGGQGETQYF. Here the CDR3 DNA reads TGCAGTGCTAGAGAAGCGGGGGGGCAGGGAGAGACCCAGTACTTC.

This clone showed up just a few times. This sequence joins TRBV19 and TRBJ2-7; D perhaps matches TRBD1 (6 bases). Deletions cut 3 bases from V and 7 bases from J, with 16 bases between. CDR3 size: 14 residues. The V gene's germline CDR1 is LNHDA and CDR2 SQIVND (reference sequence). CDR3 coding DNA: TGTGCCAGTAGTATGGGACGACAGGTAATGGAGCAGTACTTC. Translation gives CASSMGRQVMEQYF. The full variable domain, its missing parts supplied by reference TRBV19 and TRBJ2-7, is DGGITQSPKYLFRKEGQNVTLSCEQNLNHDAMYWYRQDPGQGLRLIYYSQIVNDFQKGDIAEGYSVSREKKESFPLTVTSAQKNPTAFYLCASSMGRQVMEQYFGPGTRLTVT.

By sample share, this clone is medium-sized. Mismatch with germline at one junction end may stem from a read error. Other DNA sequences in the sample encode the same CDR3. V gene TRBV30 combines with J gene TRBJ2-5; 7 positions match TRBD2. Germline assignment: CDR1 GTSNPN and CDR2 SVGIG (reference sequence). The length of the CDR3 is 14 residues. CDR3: CASTREGSQETQYF. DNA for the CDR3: TGCGCCTCCACGAGGGAGGGGTCACAAGAGACCCAGTACTTC.

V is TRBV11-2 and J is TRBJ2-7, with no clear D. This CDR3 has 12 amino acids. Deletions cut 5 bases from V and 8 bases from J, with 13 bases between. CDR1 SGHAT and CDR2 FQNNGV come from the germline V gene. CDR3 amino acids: CASSLVGAQQYF. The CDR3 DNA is TGTGCCAGCAGCCTCGTCGGTGCCCAGCAGTACTTC. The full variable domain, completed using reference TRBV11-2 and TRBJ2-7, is EAGVAQSPRYKIIEKRQSVAFWCNPISGHATLYWYQQILGQGPKLLIQFQNNGVVDDSQLPKDRFSAERLKGVDSTLKIQPAKLEDSAVYLCASSLVGAQQYFGPGTRLTVT.

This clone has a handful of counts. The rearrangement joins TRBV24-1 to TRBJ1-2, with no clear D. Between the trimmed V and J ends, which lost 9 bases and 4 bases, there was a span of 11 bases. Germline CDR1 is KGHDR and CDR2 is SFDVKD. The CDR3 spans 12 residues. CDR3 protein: CATFDVGYGYTF. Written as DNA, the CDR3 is TGTGCCACCTTCGACGTTGGCTATGGCTACACCTTC.

CDR3 sequence: CASSLPGRAGELFF. In DNA form, the CDR3 reads TGTGCCAGCAGTTTACCCGGGAGAGCCGGGGAGCTGTTTTTT. The V gene is TRBV28, the J gene TRBJ2-2; D perhaps matches TRBD2 (6 bases). Between the trimmed V and J ends, which lost 2 bases and 6 bases, there was a span of 10 bases. The CDR3 is 14 amino acids. The germline gives CDR1 MDHEN, CDR2 SYDVKM. Variable domain in full (rest from reference TRBV28 and TRBJ2-2): DVKVTQSSRYLVKRTGEKVFLECVQDMDHENMFWYRQDPGLGLRLIYFSYDVKMKEKGDIPEGYSVSREKKERFSLILESASTNQTSMYLCASSLPGRAGELFFGEGSRLTVL.

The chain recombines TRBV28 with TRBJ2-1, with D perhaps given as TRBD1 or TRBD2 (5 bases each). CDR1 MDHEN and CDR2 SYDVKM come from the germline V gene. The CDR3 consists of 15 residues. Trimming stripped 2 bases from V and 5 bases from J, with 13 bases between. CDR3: CASSLTGRNHNEQFF. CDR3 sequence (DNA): TGTGCCAGCAGTTTAACGGGGCGCAACCACAATGAGCAGTTCTTC.

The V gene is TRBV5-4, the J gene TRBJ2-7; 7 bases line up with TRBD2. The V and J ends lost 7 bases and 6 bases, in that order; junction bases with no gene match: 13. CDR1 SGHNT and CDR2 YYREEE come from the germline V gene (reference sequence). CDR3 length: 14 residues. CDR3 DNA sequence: TGTGCCAGCGGGTCGGGAGGTCTGCAAAGCGAGCAGTACTTC. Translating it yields CASGSGGLQSEQYF. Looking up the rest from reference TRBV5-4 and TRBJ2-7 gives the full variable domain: ETGVTQSPTHLIKTRGQQVTLRCSSQSGHNTVSWYQQALGQGPQFIFQYYREEENGRGNFPPRFSGLQFPNYSSELNVNALELDDSALYLCASGSGGLQSEQYFGPGTRLTVT.

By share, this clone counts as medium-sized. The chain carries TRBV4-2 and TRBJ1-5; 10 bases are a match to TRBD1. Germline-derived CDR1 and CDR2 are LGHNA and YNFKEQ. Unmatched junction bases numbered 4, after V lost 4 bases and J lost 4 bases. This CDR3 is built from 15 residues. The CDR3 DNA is TGTGCCAGCAGCCGGTTGGGACAGGGGAATCAGCCCCAGCATTTT. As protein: CASSRLGQGNQPQHF.